The entry below describes one T cell receptor beta chain. This clone was counted between two and nine times. No antigen is known for it. No base quality information exists; no much larger clone differs at one position. The protocol used for the library was the immunoSEQ multiplex PCR assay. A mixture of 60 forward primers for TCR Vbeta segments and 13 reverse primers for TCR Jbeta segments was used in the multiplex PCR. The CDR3 region of rearranged TCR beta genes was amplified from genomic DNA by a multiplex PCR assay. Amplified TCR beta libraries were sequenced as 87-base-pair reads on the Illumina HiSeq System. The authors' analysis ran thus. A later analysis tallied 75 million to 95 million unique TCR beta chains across the 600 to 700 repertoires, and about 12 million of those chains were shared by two or more donors. To remove PCR and sequencing errors, raw reads were error-corrected and collapsed into unique sequences using a nearest-neighbor algorithm that merged closely related sequences. Alignment of CDR3 sequences to IMGT reference sequences was used to assign V, D and J gene segments. Each retained sequence needed at least a six-nucleotide match to both a V gene segment and a J gene segment. A rearrangement was called productive if the CDR3 had no stop codons and remained in frame with V and J, and every other rearrangement was called non-productive. CDR3 was defined by IMGT convention, running from the second conserved V-encoded cysteine to the conserved J-encoded phenylalanine. In an earlier analysis of roughly 610 of the donors, sequences lacking an unambiguous match to a single V gene segment were excluded. An earlier analysis of 550 to 650 of the donors classified V segments as functional when productive rearrangements were above 56.7% and as segregating when the standard deviation between donors was above 5%. To diagnose cytomegalovirus status from the catalog of TCR beta chain sequences, a statistical classification framework was built. V and J gene assignment, in a later analysis, came from comparing TCR nucleotide sequences with IMGT/GENE-DB human TR gene sequences. A later analysis assigned CDR3 sequences and most-parsimonious VDJ recombination scenarios with the TCRdist pipeline. In a later analysis, each TCR beta chain was defined by its CDR3 amino acid sequence together with its V-gene family, and reads lacking a unique V-gene family were excluded. As a way to deal with suspected cross-contamination and a sequencing artifact, a later analysis dropped more than 500 nucleotide sequences that were highly shared and had low generation probability. A later analysis calculated a clonal expansion index for each public chain from normalized within-repertoire ranks of inferred template counts. Generation probabilities in a later analysis came from a VDJ recombination model fitted to out-of-frame rearrangements, and those results were checked against IGoR. Hypergeometric tests were used in a later analysis to score TCR-TCR, TCR-HLA and TCR-CMV co-occurrence, with a repertoire-size bias correction applied to the TCR pairs. A later analysis estimated false discovery rates by permuting HLA or CMV assignments 20 times. In a later analysis, co-occurring TCRs were grouped with DBSCAN, and TCRdist sequence similarity was added when clustering was performed within HLA-allele-positive subsets. For co-occurrence clustering, repertoires with fewer than 30,000 or more than 120,000 public chains were excluded, along with five or six repertoires with anomalous nucleotide sharing. TCRdb took over this immuneACCESS table, retaining in-frame rearrangements with V and J assigned. Such tables are incomplete; in checked studies, under half of the missing clones stem from an unresolved V gene, and the remainder is unexplained. V, J and clone size were drawn from that table, and D and trimming were deduced from the DNA. The sample yields 95,000 to 150,000 clones; 76% were counted once. Just under 2% of the sample rests with the top ten.

The data originate from a study of cytomegalovirus exposure and HLA in healthy donors (dated 2017 in TCRdb). General notes on the study: According to an earlier analysis of several hundred of the donors, 150 million to 200 million T cells yielded some 110 million unique TCR beta sequences and about 300 Gb of sequence data. A separate validation cohort of 100 to 150 different subjects was used in addition to the 666-subject first cohort. All discovery cohort repertoires had been generated on a single sequencing platform. Typing coverage differed by locus: A, B, C, DRB1 and DQB1 were typed in roughly 629-630 donors, DQA1 in approximately 520, DPA1 in roughly 590, and DPB1 in just under 480. Donor age, sex, ethnicity and CMV serostatus were collected together with the repertoire data. Both class I and class II loci were covered by HLA typing, at four-digit resolution. Using immunosequencing, the study profiled T cell repertoires from roughly 650 subjects and related those repertoires to cytomegalovirus serostatus. On average, roughly 200,000 unique TCR beta nucleotide sequences were sequenced per donor among about 400 genotyped donors of the cohort, with 15% to 20% of those sequences being non-productive. Genome-wide SNP genotypes for about 60% of the 666 donors were used in a later genetic analysis, which treated that subset as a discovery cohort. The study was designed to test whether signatures of past pathogen exposure could be identified by cataloging public T cell receptors. About 5 DR-DQ haplotypes were handled as single units for association and clustering, since linkage in the cohort was strong. An early release that covered some 640 HLA-typed donors contained around 300 gigabases of sequencing data and around 85 million unique TCR sequences. To predict cytomegalovirus infection status, the study combined high-throughput TCR immunosequencing, statistical association of individual TCRs with disease status, and machine learning. Of the 300 to 450 genotyped donors, 75% to 85% were placed in the genetic ancestry cluster associated with self-reported Caucasian donors. To decide whether each TCR beta V gene segment behaved as functional or pseudogenic, an earlier analysis of some 600 of the donors relied on high-throughput TCR beta sequencing. To study patterns of TCR occurrence, a later analysis re-analyzed previously published TCR beta repertoires from 666 donors and added high-resolution HLA genotyping. Rather than using new phenotypic data, the later analysis identified candidate immune exposures from TCR beta sequences and from how often those sequences occurred across donors.

The CDR3 has 15 amino acids, counting the end cysteine and phenylalanine. Only the CDR3 portion is preserved as DNA: 45 bases, with reading frame beginning at the first base. Via the germline V gene, CDR1 is SGDLS and CDR2 YYNGEE. V and J are truncated by 4 bases and 4 bases respectively, leaving an intervening sequence of 17 bases. The cohort was made up of around 720 healthy bone marrow donors. All cohort members were sampled while nominally healthy, although unrecorded immune exposures were likely present. The donor was CMV seronegative and was included in the group of 352 seronegative cohort members. Each donor provided a peripheral blood sample, and peripheral blood mononuclear cells were used for TCR beta sequencing. The Qiagen DNeasy Blood Extraction Kit was used to extract genomic DNA from the blood cell samples. General conclusions and limits of the study: Presence/absence analyses assumed roughly uniform sequencing depth across donors, an assumption that may not hold. In vitro tests confirmed that three of the cytomegalovirus-associated TCR beta chains recognize cytomegalovirus antigens. Linkage disequilibrium might explain the correlated functional status among segregating V segments, but an unknown experimental factor could not be ruled out. Strong co-occurrence of HLA alleles, especially DR and DQ, made assigning TCR associations to individual alleles difficult. While some public TCRs were present in many individuals, most TCR sequences turned up only very rarely across donors. Immune exposure information for the cohort was limited to CMV serostatus. Several of the top co-occurrence clusters appeared to be linked to parvovirus B19, influenza, CMV and Epstein-Barr virus, according to a later analysis. The cohort was sequenced for TCR beta chains only, and without alpha or paired-chain data the features that could be detected were limited. Compared with the roughly 710-donor mean, donors in an Asian-associated ancestry cluster had fewer N-insertions in productive TCRs, according to a later genetic analysis. According to a later analysis, most CMV-associated TCR beta chains appeared to be HLA-restricted, and the HLA associations seemed to be driven largely by CMV exposure. In a later analysis, TCR association rates were found to vary across HLA loci, with the most associated TCRs seen for DRB1 alleles and the fewest for HLA-C alleles. At a false discovery rate of 0.05, a later analysis linked roughly 17,000 TCR beta sequences to specific HLA alleles. The authors suggested that the approach could potentially be generalized to other disease states and immunological phenotypes. Because HLA typing was unavailable for some donors at each locus, only the typed subset was used in association tests. Some IMGT-functional V segments, including TRBV6-2 and TRBV6-3, could not be told apart with the 87-base-pair reads, so those segments were excluded. In an earlier analysis of approximately 590 of the donors, most TCR beta V segments appeared in productive rearrangements about 87% or about 30% of the time, broadly matching IMGT annotations. The earlier analysis of some 540 of the donors excluded roughly 16 rarely observed V segments, including chromosome 9 orphons, because counts were too low. A cluster of highly shared sequence variants was judged likely to be a technical artifact of the sequencing pipeline. A further reported finding was that TCR beta sequences accurately predicted the HLA-A and HLA-B alleles for most subjects in the first cohort. In a later analysis, HLA-associated TCR beta chains showed more clonal expansion and lower generation probabilities than non-associated chains that were equally common. Cytomegalovirus status was reported to be diagnosed by the classifier with high specificity and sensitivity in both the original and validation cohorts. A later genetic analysis associated a missense DCLRE1C variant with V-gene and J-gene trimming of TCR beta chains, and an independent cohort replicated the association. The study listed 164 TCR beta chains as associated with cytomegalovirus.

The specimen sequenced was PBMCs. This sequence originates from a man aged 45 to 65 in good health and CMV-seronegative. Recombination connected TRBV9 to TRBJ1-1; tentative D gene TRBD1, with 6 bases matching. The CDR3 reads as follows: CASSPHWGRVTEAFF. The nucleotides are TGTGCCAGCAGCCCCCATTGGGGGCGGGTCACTGAAGCTTTCTTT.